The source of this T cell receptor (beta chain) is a study of T cell repertoires in cytomegalovirus infection. Study as a whole: Epitope selection comprised recently identified HLA-C-restricted CMV epitopes and well-studied HLA-B-restricted CMV epitopes. Signatures in public TCR beta sequences pointed to both CMV infection and matching HLA type.

MiXCR, applied by TCRdb to the reads, yields one record per CDR3 protein. Among roughly 730,000 distinct CDR3 sequences listed, about 30% were seen once. This clonotype was observed a handful of times. Its antigen is not known. The germline V gene encodes CDR1 SGHTA and CDR2 FQGNSA. The CDR3 consists of 16 residues. Between the trimmed V and J ends, which lost 1 base and 4 bases, there was a span of 14 bases. Notes on the study in general: What dominated the ex vivo response were HLA-C-restricted CMV-specific TCR beta clonotypes. Identification of carriers of CMV plus the relevant HLA was achieved through cumulative public TCR beta family frequency.

The clonotype comes from a human donor in good health (CMV status not recorded). Some clones in this sample may be carry-over from other donors' samples. Source: cultured PBMCs, taken from culture after CMV antigen stimulation. This sequence joins TRBV7-2 and TRBJ1-5; D perhaps matches TRBD1 (5 bases). The CDR3 loop reads CASSLGLGGANQPQHF. DNA of the CDR3: TGTGCCAGCAGCTTAGGTTTAGGTGGGGCAAATCAGCCCCAGCATTTT.